The sequence of this TCR beta chain was determined in a study of tumor-infiltrating lymphocytes in primary liver carcinoma. General study findings and limits: Against blood, tumors held a significantly higher top-250-clone fraction (p = 0.039).

The authors made TCR beta cDNA from approximately 490 ng total RNA with a constant-region primer. Modified slightly, ARM-PCR produced TCR beta libraries over three nested multiplex PCR rounds. The first two PCR rounds used TRBV1-TRBV30 forward primers with a C-beta reverse primer, about 10 cycles each. MiXCR, applied by TCRdb to the multiplex PCR reads, yields one record per CDR3 protein. The table lists fewer than 70,000 distinct CDR3 sequences, approximately 70% of them singletons, with 57% in the top ten. DNA and RNA were both co-extracted from about 19-30 mg of bulk tissue that had not been sorted. Every patient in the cohort had a primary liver carcinoma. That carcinoma was treated by surgical resection. All of the tumor samples contained over 90% viable tumor cells. J lost 4 bases, V lost 7 bases, and 9 bases had no gene match. The CDR3 has 14 amino acids. The V gene's germline CDR1 is SQVTM and CDR2 ANQGSEA.

The sample holds many counts of this clonotype. Its antigen is undetermined. The sequencing sample was made of liver tumor tissue from sampling region 2. Subset here: tumor region T2, inferior pole. This receptor was taken from a middle-aged man with primary liver carcinoma and hepatitis B virus infection. This rearrangement joins TRBV29-1 to TRBJ2-3; 9 bases map to TRBD2. CDR3 loop: CSAEGSGSADTQYF. The DNA of the CDR3 is TGCAGCGCTGAGGGTAGCGGGAGTGCAGATACGCAGTATTTT.